Here is one T cell receptor (beta chain) with its context. Its antigen remains unidentified. This record belongs to a study of post-analysis software for immune sequencing data. Study in general: The disease courses spanned relapsing-remitting, secondary progressive and progressive-relapsing forms of multiple sclerosis.

Every TCR beta cDNA library bore unique molecular identifiers. When 1 to 10 million T cells were used, they gave approximately 450,000 cDNA molecules. TCRdb re-derived calls from the PCR reads in MiXCR, one entry per CDR3 protein. In the table there are fewer than 850,000 distinct CDR3 sequences, just under 30% of which are singletons. The germline CDR1 and CDR2 sequences are MNHEY and SMNVEV (reference sequence). V was clipped by 5 bases and J by 7 bases; unmatched bases: 8. This CDR3 is 15 amino acids long. Study observations and caveats: Normalized Chao1 diversity was significantly lower in multiple sclerosis patients than in controls. Comparison of patients with controls showed five TRBV segments more frequent in patients, TRBV5-6, TRBV5-1 and TRBV20-1 among them.

Sequencing input: blood. This sequence was found in a girl aged 10 to 17 with multiple sclerosis. V is TRBV27 and J is TRBJ2-1; TRBD1 matches at 10 bases. The CDR3 reads CASSASGTGANEQFF. CDR3 in DNA: TGTGCCAGCAGTGCGTCCGGGACAGGGGCGAATGAGCAGTTCTTC.